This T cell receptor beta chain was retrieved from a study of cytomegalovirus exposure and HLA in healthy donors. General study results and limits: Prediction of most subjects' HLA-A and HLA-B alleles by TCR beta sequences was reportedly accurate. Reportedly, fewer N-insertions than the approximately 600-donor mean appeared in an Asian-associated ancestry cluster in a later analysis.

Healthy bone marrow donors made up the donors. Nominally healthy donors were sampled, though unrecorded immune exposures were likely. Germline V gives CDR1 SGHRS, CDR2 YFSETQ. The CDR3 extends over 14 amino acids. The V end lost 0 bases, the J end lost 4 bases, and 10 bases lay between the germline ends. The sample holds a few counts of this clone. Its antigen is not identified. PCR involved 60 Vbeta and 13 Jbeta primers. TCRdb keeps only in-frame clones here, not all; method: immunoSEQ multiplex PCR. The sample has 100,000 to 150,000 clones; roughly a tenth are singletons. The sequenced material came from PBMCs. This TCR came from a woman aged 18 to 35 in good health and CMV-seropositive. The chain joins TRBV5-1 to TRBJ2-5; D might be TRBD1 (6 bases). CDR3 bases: TGCGCCAGCAGCTTGGTAATACAGGGAGAGACCCAGTACTTC. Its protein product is CASSLVIQGETQYF. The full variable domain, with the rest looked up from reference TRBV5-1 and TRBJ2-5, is KAGVTQTPRYLIKTRGQQVTLSCSPISGHRSVSWYQQTPGQGLQFLFEYFSETQRNKGNFPGRFSGRQFSNSRSEMNVSTLELGDSALYLCASSLVIQGETQYFGPGTRLLVL.